This T cell receptor beta chain was sequenced for a study of CD8+ T cells in alopecia areata. Study results and caveats: TCR sharing across patients was less clear than in mice, possibly HLA-related. Scalp samples also yield sequences of resident alphabeta T cells from normal skin. Lesional scalp displayed greater clonality than normal scalp, most notably in alopecia totalis/universalis.

The sorting of PBMCs gave CD4+ and CD8+ T cells. Extraction and reverse transcription of RNA yielded cDNA as the sequencing template. The method was immunoSEQ multiplex PCR; TCRdb's version includes in-frame clones alone and lacks a portion of them. Of roughly 100,000 clones in the sample, about 60% were seen once. This clone came up a few times. Its antigen is as yet unknown. Trimming took 6 bases from V and 7 from J; bases not matched to a gene: 5. CDR3 length equals 13 residues. CDR1 SQVTM and CDR2 ANQGSEA come from the germline V gene. This chain uses TRBV29-1 with TRBJ2-1; 11 nucleotides line up with TRBD2. The receptor was isolated from a human donor in good health. What was sequenced was CD4+ T cells sorted from blood. The CDR3 DNA sequence: TGCAGCGTCCGCAGGACTAGCGGGAATGAGCAGTTCTTC. It specifies CSVRRTSGNEQFF.